The clone carrying this T cell receptor (beta chain) was seen repeatedly, ten times or more. The V gene's germline CDR1 is SGDLS and CDR2 YYNGEE. V lost 4 bases, J lost 3 bases, and 13 bases lay in between. The CDR3 has 14 residues. The data were obtained in a study of blood T cell repertoires in COVID-19. Study summary: From T cells, B-cell-depleted T cells, or PBMCs came the material, which was cDNA or gDNA.

Some clones are missing from TCRdb's copy, which holds only in-frame ones; the method was immunoSEQ multiplex PCR. Here the sample spans just over 300,000 clones, over 80% being singletons. The sample was PBMCs or T cells enriched from blood (not recorded which). The chain recombines TRBV9 with TRBJ1-1, with D hard to call. This TCR came from a woman aged 18-29 years who had recovered from COVID-19. CDR3 sequence (DNA): TGTGCCAGCAGCCCCGGGATCTCCCACACTGAAGCTTTCTTT. This translates into CASSPGISHTEAFF. The whole variable domain, filled in from reference TRBV9 and TRBJ1-1, reads DSGVTQTPKHLITATGQRVTLRCSPRSGDLSVYWYQQSLDQGLQFLIQYYNGEERAKGNILERFSAQQFPDLHSELNLSSLELGDSALYFCASSPGISHTEAFFGQGTRLTVV.